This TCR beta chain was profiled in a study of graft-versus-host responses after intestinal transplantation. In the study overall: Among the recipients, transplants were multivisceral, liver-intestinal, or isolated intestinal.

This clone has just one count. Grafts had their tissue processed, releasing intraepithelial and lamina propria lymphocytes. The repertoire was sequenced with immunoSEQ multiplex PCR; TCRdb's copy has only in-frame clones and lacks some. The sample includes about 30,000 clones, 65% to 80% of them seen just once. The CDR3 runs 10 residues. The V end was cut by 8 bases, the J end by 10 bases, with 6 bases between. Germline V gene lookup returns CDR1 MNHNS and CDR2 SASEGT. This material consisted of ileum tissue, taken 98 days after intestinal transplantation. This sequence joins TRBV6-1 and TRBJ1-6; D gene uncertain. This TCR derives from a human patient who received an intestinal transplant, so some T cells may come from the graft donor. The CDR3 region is CASGRSPLHF. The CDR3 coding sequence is TGTGCCAGCGGGAGATCACCCCTCCACTTT.